These T cell receptor beta chains were read from a single sample in a study of blood T cells in healthy people across ages. TCRdb itself ran the 5' RACE reads through MiXCR, one entry per CDR3 protein. This table holds around 1.5 million distinct CDR3 sequences, 59% found once. Sample: blood. The receptors derive from a man younger than 30 in good health. Each CDR3 is given with its conserved first and last residue. D genes are given only for firm matches. Where a row states a size, it is once, few, many or the class of an expanded clone; other rows omit it.

>TRBV11-3|NA|TRBJ2-1|13|NA
TGTGCCAGCAGCTTATTCAGTGCCGGTGAGCAGTTCTTC
CASSLFSAGEQFF
>TRBV2|NA|TRBJ2-1|13|NA
TGTGCCAGCAGTGAAATAAGTGGAAGTGAGCAGTTCTTC
CASSEISGSEQFF
>TRBV20-1|NA|TRBJ2-7|15|TRBD1
TGCAGTGCGGGAACAGGGGGACGATTAACCTACGAGCAGTACTTC
CSAGTGGRLTYEQYF
>TRBV7-2|NA|TRBJ2-1|15|TRBD2
TGTGCCAGCACCCCCACGACTAGCGGGAGTTGCGAGCAGTTCTTC
CASTPTTSGSCEQFF
>TRBV6-2/TRBV6-3|NA|TRBJ2-1|18|TRBD2
TGTGCCAGCAGTTACTCGGGACTAGCGGGGGGCTCATACAATGAGCAGTTCTTC
CASSYSGLAGGSYNEQFF
>TRBV6-1|few|TRBJ2-7|14|NA
TGTGCCAGCAGTGAAGCATCCAGGGAAGGCGAGCAGTACTTC
CASSEASREGEQYF
>TRBV7-9|few|TRBJ1-2|13|NA
TGTGCCAGCAGCTCCGGGCGCCCCTATGGCTACACCTTC
CASSSGRPYGYTF
>TRBV4-2|NA|TRBJ2-7|14|NA
TGTGCCAGCAGCCAAGCGGGGAGTAACTACGAGCAGTACTTC
CASSQAGSNYEQYF
>TRBV6-4|few|TRBJ2-1|13|TRBD2
TGTGCCGTGGGACTAGCGGGCGTCAATGAGCAGTTCTTC
CAVGLAGVNEQFF
>TRBV5-6|few|TRBJ2-5|14|NA
TGTGCCAGCAGCCTGCTGATAACGGAAGAGACCCAGTACTTC
CASSLLITEETQYF
>TRBV5-1|NA|TRBJ2-3|14|NA
TGCGCCAGCAGCCTCCGGAGGGCCCCAGATACGCAGTATTTT
CASSLRRAPDTQYF
>TRBV4-1|NA|TRBJ1-1|20|NA
TGCGCCAGCAGCCAAGAGGTAGCCGGCCGGGACACGCGTTTCGGCACTGAAGCTTTCTTT
CASSQEVAGRDTRFGTEAFF
>TRBV7-9|NA|TRBJ2-7|13|TRBD1
TGTGCCTGCAGCTTACAGGGGTCCTACGAGCAGTACTTC
CACSLQGSYEQYF
>TRBV6-5|few|TRBJ1-2|13|NA
TGTGCCAGCAGTCGAGGGGAGTCCTATGGCTACACCTTC
CASSRGESYGYTF
>TRBV20-1|NA|TRBJ2-2|15|NA
TGCAGTGCTAGAAGGGCGGGCCTGAACACCGGGGAGCTGTTTTTT
CSARRAGLNTGELFF
>TRBV4-3|few|TRBJ2-6|17|NA
TGCGCCAGCAGCCAGATAGCGGTTCCTCCGGGGGCCAACGTCCTGACTTTC
CASSQIAVPPGANVLTF
>TRBV20-1|NA|TRBJ2-5|13|NA
TGCAGTGCTTACGAGGACCAGCAAGAGACCCAGTACTTC
CSAYEDQQETQYF
>TRBV11-2|NA|TRBJ2-5|13|NA
TGTGCCAGCGGACCGTTTAGAGTTAGGACCCAGTACTTC
CASGPFRVRTQYF
>TRBV4-1|NA|TRBJ2-2|14|NA
TGCGCCAGCAGCCAACCCATTAGGTCCGGGGAGCTGTTTTTT
CASSQPIRSGELFF
>TRBV20-1|NA|TRBJ2-1|14|TRBD2
TGCAGTGCTCAGCACGGGAGGGTCGGGAATGAGCAGTTCTTC
CSAQHGRVGNEQFF
>TRBV14|NA|TRBJ2-7|16|TRBD1
TGTGCCAGCAGCCCCCTCGGACAGGCCTTTTCCTACGAGCAGTACTTC
CASSPLGQAFSYEQYF
>TRBV20-1|NA|TRBJ2-1|16|TRBD2
TGCAGTGCTGTTACTAGCGGGAAAAGCTCCTACAATGAGCAGTTCTTC
CSAVTSGKSSYNEQFF
>TRBV30|NA|TRBJ1-3|13|NA
TGTGCCTGGAGTGTAAGATCTGGAAACACCATATATTTT
CAWSVRSGNTIYF
>TRBV5-5|NA|TRBJ2-1|14|TRBD2
TGTGCCAGCGATCTGAGCGGGGGGAACAATGAGCAGTTCTTC
CASDLSGGNNEQFF